This T cell receptor beta chain was retrieved from a study of CD8 T cells in ankylosing spondylitis. Study conclusions and caveats: CD8+ disease-linked clones were present at relatively low frequencies in blood. Made up of roughly 8 highly homologous variants, a TCR beta motif appeared characteristic of ankylosing spondylitis blood. Enrichment of disease-linked clones was reportedly significant in matched ankylosing spondylitis synovial fluid.

Researchers built TCR beta libraries using quantitative 5'-RACE with molecular barcodes. TCRdb reprocessed the 5' RACE reads with MiXCR, giving one entry per CDR3 protein. Here the sample spans about 150,000 distinct CDR3 sequences, about 32% being singletons. CDR3 length equals 15 residues. V lost 3 bases and J lost 1; bases outside the gene matches: 6. Germline V CDR1 and CDR2: DFQATT, SNEGSKA (reference sequence). As concerns this clonotype: What it binds is not known.

Source material: synovial fluid, either unsorted or a sorted T cell fraction (not recorded which). The TCR comes from a male donor with ankylosing spondylitis. The rearrangement uses TRBV20-1 and TRBJ2-3; TRBD1 matches at 8 bases. The CDR3 loop reads CSARAGQDGTDTQYF. The CDR3 DNA reads as TGCAGTGCTAGGGCGGGACAGGACGGCACAGATACGCAGTATTTT.